The present TCR beta chain was sequenced within a study of blood T cell repertoires in COVID-19. Study in general: Material from acute and convalescent COVID-19 was sourced from the United States, Italy and Spain.

J gave up 0 bases and V 9 bases, and 4 bases lay outside the gene matches. The CDR3 runs 15 residues. Germline-derived CDR1 and CDR2 are SGHNT and YYREEE (reference sequence). Sequenced by immunoSEQ multiplex PCR; TCRdb stores in-frame clones only, minus some. The data contain about 190,000 clones, 82% of them seen just once; the ten biggest clones take up around 5.5%. The receptor was derived from a woman aged 60-75 years with acute COVID-19. The chain uses TRBV5-4 and TRBJ1-4, with 11 bases that match TRBD1. Specimen: PBMCs or T cells enriched from blood (not recorded which). The CDR3 sequence is CATTGQGATNEKLFF. DNA for the CDR3: TGTGCCACCACGGGACAGGGGGCAACTAATGAAAAACTGTTTTTT.